This record looks at one T cell receptor (beta chain) sequence and its context. Its specificity is unknown. The data are from a study of T cells expressing NK-cell markers. About the research overall: TCR beta repertoires came from sorted CD3+CD56+NKG2C+, CD3+CD56+NKG2C- and CD3+CD56-NKG2C+ T cells. HCMV seropositivity characterized most of the eight sequenced donors, and seronegativity one. Study-level points and caveats: Over 5 donors had dominant NKG2C+ clonotypes that comprised about 1.0-8% of their CD8+ T cells.

This CDR3 is 14 amino acids long. Per the germline V gene, CDR1 is MDHEN and CDR2 is SYDVKM. TCRdb reprocessed the 5' RACE reads, with one entry per CDR3 protein and no DNA. This sample carries 350,000 to 450,000 distinct CDR3 sequences, with around 4.9% going to the ten biggest clones. The sequence derives from a man aged 18-75 years in good health. The rearrangement links TRBV28 to TRBJ2-1; TCRdb selects TRBD2, and the lack of DNA leaves this call unchecked. Sequencing used blood T cells: a sorted CD56 or NKG2C T cell subset, CD4+ or CD8+ T cells, or bulk PBMC T cells (not recorded which). The CDR3: CASSLPARHNEQFF.